One and the same sample provided the 20 T cell receptor beta chains below, sequenced in a study of cytomegalovirus exposure and HLA in healthy donors. The PCR employed 60 Vbeta primers together with 13 Jbeta primers. Generated by immunoSEQ multiplex PCR, the TCRdb table keeps only in-frame clones and is missing some. The table shows roughly 160,000 clones, with 77% occurring only once. The specimen was PBMCs. Receptors were obtained from a woman aged 30 to 39 in good health and CMV-seronegative.

The chain couples TRBV4-1 to TRBJ1-6; D perhaps matches TRBD1 (5 bases). This CDR3 has 14 residues. The V end was cut by 2 bases, the J end by 14 bases, with 16 bases between. CDR1 and CDR2 (germline): MGHRA, YSYEKL. CDR3 amino acids: CASSQPRQRGALHF. CDR3 nucleotide sequence: TGCGCCAGCAGCCAACCCCGACAACGGGGGGCCCTCCACTTT.

This chain links TRBV28 with TRBJ1-5; D perhaps matches TRBD1 (5 bases). Germline CDR1 MDHEN, CDR2 SYDVKM. V lost 3 bases and J lost 3, with 12 bases in between. The CDR3 loop spans 15 amino acids. The DNA of the CDR3 is TGTGCCAGCAGTTTTTTAGACAGTCACAATCAGCCCCAGCATTTT. This encodes CASSFLDSHNQPQHF.

This chain connects TRBV19 to TRBJ2-1; TRBD2 aligns across 8 bases. The CDR3 is 16 residues long. Per the germline V gene, CDR1 is LNHDA and CDR2 is SQIVND (reference sequence). The V gene end was trimmed by 7 bases and the J gene end by 5 bases; junction bases not matched to a gene: 13. CDR3 residues: CASTREGRFVDNEQFF. The DNA of the CDR3 is TGTGCCAGTACACGGGAGGGCCGGTTCGTCGACAATGAGCAGTTCTTC.

This chain connects TRBV7-8 to TRBJ1-4; 8 positions match TRBD1. Losses at the gene ends were 1 base for V and 3 bases for J; bases not matched to a gene: 7. The CDR3 runs 17 residues. Germline V gene lookup returns CDR1 SGHVS and CDR2 FQNEAQ. The CDR3 reads CASSLVFSGQANEKLFF. The DNA of the CDR3 is TGTGCCAGCAGCTTAGTTTTTTCGGGACAGGCTAATGAAAAACTGTTTTTT.

J is TRBJ1-1 and V is TRBV11-2; possibly TRBD1 for D (5 bases). Germline CDR1 is SGHAT and CDR2 is FQNNGV. The ends were cut back, 5 bases at V and 0 bases at J, with 16 bases in the middle. The CDR3 has 16 residues. The CDR3 DNA follows: TGTGCCAGCAGCCCCACAGGCGACGAACTGAACACTGAAGCTTTCTTT. Its protein is CASSPTGDELNTEAFF.

Only a few counts were recorded for this clone. The chain carries TRBV4-1 and TRBJ2-3, with 8 nucleotides matching TRBD1. There are 14 residues in the CDR3. CDR1 MGHRA and CDR2 YSYEKL come from the germline V gene. Trimming cost V 6 bases and J 6 bases; bases outside gene matches: 8. The CDR3 reads CASRLRGPPDTQYF. The CDR3 DNA follows: TGCGCCAGCAGGCTCAGGGGGCCCCCGGATACGCAGTATTTT.

This chain uses TRBV7-8 with TRBJ1-1, with D possibly matching TRBD1 (6 bases). Trimming took off 5 bases at V and 2 bases at J, with 21 bases between the two ends. CDR1 SGHVS and CDR2 FQNEAQ come from the germline V gene. This CDR3 is built from 17 residues. CDR3 sequence (DNA): TGTGCCAGCAGCCCCCGGGGGGCAGGGGCCACAAACACTGAAGCTTTCTTT. Translating it yields CASSPRGAGATNTEAFF.

This chain connects TRBV30 to TRBJ1-2, with a possible D match to TRBD1 (6 bases). This CDR3 comprises 13 residues. Looked up from germline, CDR1 is GTSNPN and CDR2 is SVGIG (reference sequence). V was pared by 2 bases and J by 7 bases, with 14 bases between. The CDR3 loop reads CAWSPGHPSGYTF. The CDR3 coding sequence is TGTGCCTGGAGTCCGGGACACCCTTCTGGCTACACCTTC.

The chain combines TRBV2 with TRBJ2-1; 13 positions match TRBD2. Trimming removed 5 bases from V and 5 bases from J; junction bases left unmatched: 6. Germline values: CDR1 SNHLY, CDR2 FYNNEI. The CDR3 is made up of 16 amino acids. The CDR3 region has the DNA TGTGCCAGCAGTTCGCTTGGACTAGCGGGGGACAATGAGCAGTTCTTC. Translation: CASSSLGLAGDNEQFF.

The rearrangement joins TRBV28 to TRBJ1-1, with a weak D call TRBD1 (6 bases). Between the trimmed V and J ends, which lost 4 bases and 7 bases, there was a span of 13 bases. The CDR3 runs to 13 residues. Germline values: CDR1 MDHEN, CDR2 SYDVKM. Here the CDR3 DNA reads TGTGCCAGCAGTTCCACGGGACACTTTGAAGCTTTCTTT. It specifies CASSSTGHFEAFF.

The chain couples TRBV5-1 to TRBJ1-2, with 7 bases identical to TRBD1. V lost 0 bases and J lost 5; bases outside the gene matches: 4. This CDR3 is built from 14 residues. CDR1 is SGHRS, CDR2 YFSETQ, per germline. CDR3 nucleotide sequence: TGCGCCAGCAGCTTGGATACAGGGGAGTATGGCTACACCTTC. Translation gives CASSLDTGEYGYTF.

V is TRBV4-1 and J is TRBJ2-3, with D unclear. This CDR3 is 14 amino acids long. V lost 4 bases to trimming and J lost 1 base, with 9 bases between them. CDR1 MGHRA and CDR2 YSYEKL come from the germline V gene. In nucleotides, the CDR3 is TGCGCCAGCAGCCTGGGCTCCCGCACAGATACGCAGTATTTT. Translated: CASSLGSRTDTQYF.

This clone has just one count. The chain is built from TRBV6-6 and TRBJ1-1, with 10 bases matching TRBD1. Germline-derived CDR1 and CDR2 are MNHNY and SVGAGI (reference sequence). The CDR3 is 12 residues long. Losses at the gene ends were 10 bases for V and 5 bases for J; bases not matched to a gene: 4. The CDR3 protein is CATGGQGTEAFF. The CDR3 DNA is TGTGCCACGGGGGGACAGGGGACTGAAGCTTTCTTT.

The chain carries TRBV18 and TRBJ1-5, with a possible D match to TRBD1 (5 bases). CDR1 KGHSH and CDR2 LQKENI come from the germline V gene. The CDR3 sequence is 13 residues long. Trimming removed 3 bases at V and 15 bases at J, with 18 bases between. The CDR3 nucleotides read TGTGCCAGCTCACCGGCCAGGGAAGGCCCCGCGCATTTT. Translating it yields CASSPAREGPAHF.

The chain combines TRBV30 with TRBJ1-4; no reliable D call. This CDR3 is built from 13 residues. Trimming stripped 0 bases from V and 4 bases from J, with 6 bases between. CDR1 is GTSNPN and CDR2 is SVGIG in the germline V gene (reference sequence). CDR3 DNA: TGTGCCTGGAGTGTACGGTATAATGAAAAACTGTTTTTT. It yields the protein CAWSVRYNEKLFF.

The rearrangement uses TRBV30 and TRBJ1-1; TRBD1 matches 8 bases. Germline lookup yields CDR1 GTSNPN and CDR2 SVGIG (reference sequence). The CDR3 has 13 residues. V dropped 3 bases and J dropped 4; count of bases not matched to a gene: 4. The CDR3 here is CAWSRQGSTEAFF. CDR3 sequence (DNA): TGTGCCTGGAGCAGACAGGGGTCCACTGAAGCTTTCTTT.

The chain is built from TRBV7-2 and TRBJ1-1; weak D call: TRBD1 (6 bases). Germline V gene sequence: CDR1 SGHTA, CDR2 FQGNSA. The CDR3 has 14 residues. Trimming pared 5 bases from V and 2 bases from J, leaving 12 bases between. Here the CDR3 reads CASSLGQANTEAFF. In nucleotides, the CDR3 is TGTGCCAGCAGCCTGGGACAAGCCAACACTGAAGCTTTCTTT. The full variable domain, its missing parts supplied by reference TRBV7-2 and TRBJ1-1, is GAGVSQSPSNKVTEKGKDVELRCDPISGHTALYWYRQSLGQGLEFLIYFQGNSAPDKSGLPSDRFSAERTGGSVSTLTIQRTQQEDSAVYLCASSLGQANTEAFFGQGTRLTVV.

This rearrangement joins TRBV5-1 to TRBJ2-1; 7 bases agree with TRBD2. Looked up from germline, CDR1 is SGHRS and CDR2 is YFSETQ. The CDR3 consists of 15 residues. With V trimmed by 0 bases and J by 5 bases, 5 bases remained unmatched. The CDR3 reads CASSLGGLDNNEQFF. As DNA, the CDR3 is TGCGCCAGCAGCTTGGGTGGACTAGACAACAATGAGCAGTTCTTC.

The chain couples TRBV5-1 to TRBJ1-3; TRBD1 matches at 8 bases. Trimming removed 4 bases from V and 3 bases from J; junction bases left unmatched: 6. Germline lookup yields CDR1 SGHRS and CDR2 YFSETQ. The CDR3 runs 15 residues. CDR3 DNA sequence: TGCGCCAGCAGCGATAACGGACAGGGTGGAAACACCATATATTTT. Translation: CASSDNGQGGNTIYF.

This rearrangement joins TRBV7-2 to TRBJ1-2; possibly TRBD1 for D (6 bases). Deletions cut 8 bases from V and 5 bases from J, with 18 bases between. The CDR3 spans 14 residues. CDR1 is SGHTA and CDR2 is FQGNSA in the germline V gene. The CDR3 loop is CASGKQGFQYGYTF. The CDR3 bases are TGTGCCAGCGGGAAACAGGGATTCCAATATGGCTACACCTTC.